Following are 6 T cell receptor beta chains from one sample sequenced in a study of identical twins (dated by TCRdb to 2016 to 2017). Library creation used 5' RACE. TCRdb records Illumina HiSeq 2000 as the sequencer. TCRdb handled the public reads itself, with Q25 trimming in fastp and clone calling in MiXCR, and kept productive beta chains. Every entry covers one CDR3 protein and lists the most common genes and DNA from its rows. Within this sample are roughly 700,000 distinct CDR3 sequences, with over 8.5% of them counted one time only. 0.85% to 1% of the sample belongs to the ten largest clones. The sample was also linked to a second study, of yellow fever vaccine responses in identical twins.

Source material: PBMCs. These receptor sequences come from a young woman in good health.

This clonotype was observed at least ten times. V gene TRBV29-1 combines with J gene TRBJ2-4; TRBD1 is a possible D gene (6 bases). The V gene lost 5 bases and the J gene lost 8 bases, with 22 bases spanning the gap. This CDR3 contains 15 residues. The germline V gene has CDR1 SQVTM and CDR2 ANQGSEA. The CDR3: CSVRDNLRQEDIQYF. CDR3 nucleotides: TGCAGCGTTAGGGACAACCTCCGCCAAGAGGACATTCAGTACTTC.

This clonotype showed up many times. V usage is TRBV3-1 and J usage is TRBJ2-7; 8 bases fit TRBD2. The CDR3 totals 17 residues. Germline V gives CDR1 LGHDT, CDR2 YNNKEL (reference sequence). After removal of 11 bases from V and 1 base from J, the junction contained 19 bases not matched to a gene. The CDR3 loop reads CAAHGPSSTSGSYEQYF. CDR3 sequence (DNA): TGTGCCGCGCACGGTCCTAGCTCTACTAGCGGATCCTACGAGCAGTACTTC.

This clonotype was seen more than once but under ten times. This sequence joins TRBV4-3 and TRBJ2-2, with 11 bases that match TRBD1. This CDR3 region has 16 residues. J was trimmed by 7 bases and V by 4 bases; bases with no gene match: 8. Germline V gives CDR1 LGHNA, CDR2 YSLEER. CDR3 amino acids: CASSPRGQGGHGELFF. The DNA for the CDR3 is TGCGCCAGCAGCCCCAGGGGACAGGGGGGACACGGGGAGCTGTTTTTT.

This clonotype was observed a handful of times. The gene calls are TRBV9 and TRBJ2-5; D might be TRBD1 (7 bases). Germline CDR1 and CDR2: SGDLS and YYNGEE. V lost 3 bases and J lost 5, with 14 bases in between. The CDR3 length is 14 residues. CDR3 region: CASSAETGRETQYF. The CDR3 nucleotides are TGTGCCAGCAGCGCCGAGACAGGGAGGGAGACCCAGTACTTC.

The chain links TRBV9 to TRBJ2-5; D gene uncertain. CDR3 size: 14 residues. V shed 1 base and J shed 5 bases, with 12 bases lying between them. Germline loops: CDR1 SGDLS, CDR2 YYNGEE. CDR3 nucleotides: TGTGCCAGCAGCGTACGTCTAGGTGTTGAGACCCAGTACTTC. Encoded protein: CASSVRLGVETQYF.

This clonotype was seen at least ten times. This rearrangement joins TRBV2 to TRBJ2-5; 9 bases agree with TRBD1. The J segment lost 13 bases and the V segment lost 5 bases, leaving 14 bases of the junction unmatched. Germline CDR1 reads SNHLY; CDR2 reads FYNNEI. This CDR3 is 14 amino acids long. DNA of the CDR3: TGTGCCAGCAGTCCGGGACAGGGATTCTTCCTGTGGTACTTC. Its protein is CASSPGQGFFLWYF.